Listed here is a single TCR beta chain. Its antigen is not known. Donors came from a validation cohort of fewer than 150 subjects, distinct from the first 666-subject cohort. Germline lookup yields CDR1 SNHLY and CDR2 FYNNEI. This CDR3 has 14 residues. The V gene lost 2 bases and the J gene lost 0 bases, with 6 bases spanning the gap. TCRdb keeps only in-frame clones here, not all; method: immunoSEQ multiplex PCR. The table includes about 150,000 clones, roughly 92% detected once. This specimen belongs to a study of cytomegalovirus exposure and HLA in healthy donors. Regarding the study as a whole: Specificity of a few CMV-associated chains for CMV antigens was verified in vitro.

This rearrangement joins TRBV2 to TRBJ2-3; D ambiguous. Material for sequencing was PBMCs. The TCR was taken from a man between 18 and 29 years old in good health and CMV-seronegative. CDR3 residues: CASSETVSTDTQYF. The CDR3 DNA follows: TGTGCCAGCAGTGAAACAGTAAGCACAGATACGCAGTATTTT.